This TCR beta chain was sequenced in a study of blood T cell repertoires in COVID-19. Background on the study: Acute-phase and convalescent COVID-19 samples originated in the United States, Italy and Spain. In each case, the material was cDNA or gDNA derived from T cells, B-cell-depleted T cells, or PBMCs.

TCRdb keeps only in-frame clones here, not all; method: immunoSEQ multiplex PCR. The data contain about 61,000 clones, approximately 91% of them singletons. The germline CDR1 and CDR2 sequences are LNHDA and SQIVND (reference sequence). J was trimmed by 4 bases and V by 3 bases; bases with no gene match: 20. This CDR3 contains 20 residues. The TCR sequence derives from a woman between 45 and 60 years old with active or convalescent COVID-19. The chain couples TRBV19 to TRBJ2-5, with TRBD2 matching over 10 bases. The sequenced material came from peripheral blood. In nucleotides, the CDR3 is TGTGCCAGTAGTATGGGTGGCCCTAGCGGGAGCATCGAGCCGGGAGAGACCCAGTACTTC. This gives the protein CASSMGGPSGSIEPGETQYF.